This T cell receptor (beta chain) is drawn from a study of identifying expanded T cells in peripheral blood. Data came from immunoSEQ multiplex PCR; TCRdb stores just in-frame clones and leaves some out. The table lists approximately 110,000 clones, 80% to 90% of them singletons. Collection occurred without any documented infections or immune events in donors. Trimming removed 3 bases from V and 2 bases from J, with 10 bases in between. Germline V gene lookup returns CDR1 SEHNR and CDR2 FQNEAQ (reference sequence). This CDR3 region has 14 residues. The rearrangement joins TRBV7-9 to TRBJ2-5, with D maybe TRBD1 (5 bases). The sample taken for sequencing was blood. The source of this sequence is a person aged 18-69 years in good health. Here the CDR3 DNA reads TGTGCCAGCAGCTTTTGGGGCAGTCAAGAGACCCAGTACTTC. As protein: CASSFWGSQETQYF. The full variable domain, in which reference TRBV7-9 and TRBJ2-5 provide the parts outside the CDR3, is DTGVSQNPRHKITKRGQNVTFRCDPISEHNRLYWYRQTLGQGPEFLTYFQNEAQLEKSRLLSDRFSAERPKGSFSTLEIQRTEQGDSAMYLCASSFWGSQETQYFGPGTRLLVL.